This is a list of T cell receptor beta chains from one sample in a study of PD-1 blockade in mismatch repair-deficient tumors. Sequenced by immunoSEQ multiplex PCR; TCRdb stores in-frame clones only, minus some. The sample carries some 120,000 clones, 88% recorded once. This specimen was peripheral blood, taken approximately 72 weeks after starting pembrolizumab. The receptor source for this set is an adult with mismatch repair-deficient cancer. The CDR3 runs from the conserved cysteine through the conserved F or W. A D gene is named only where the DNA matches it firmly. The size field is filled for only some rows; it gives once, few, many or a size class.

D | J | length | size | V | DNA | CDR3
TRBD2 | TRBJ2-7 | 13 | few | TRBV10-1 | TGCGCCAGCGGCTGGAGCGGGATCTACGAGCAGTACTTC | CASGWSGIYEQYF
. | TRBJ1-5 | 12 | few | TRBV19 | TGTGCCAGTAGGCAAGGGGTACAGCCCCAGCATTTT | CASRQGVQPQHF
TRBD2 | TRBJ2-1 | 20 | . | TRBV7-3 | TGTGCCAGCAGCTTAAGAGCCACCGGGACTAGCGGGAATAAGTACAATGAGCAGTTCTTC | CASSLRATGTSGNKYNEQFF
. | TRBJ2-7 | 14 | once | TRBV5-4 | TGTGCCAGCAGCTCCTCGGGGCTAGGGGCCGAGCAGTACTTC | CASSSSGLGAEQYF
TRBD2 | TRBJ2-7 | 16 | . | TRBV5-4 | TGTGCCAGCAGCTTGGGTGCGTCTAGCGGGAGAAGCGAGCAGTACTTC | CASSLGASSGRSEQYF
. | TRBJ2-7 | 14 | . | TRBV6-5 | TGTGCCAGCAGTTACTCAACAGGTCCCTACGAGCAGTACTTC | CASSYSTGPYEQYF
TRBD2 | TRBJ2-7 | 16 | . | TRBV7-9 | TGTGCCAGCAGCCCCACTAGCGGGAGTATGGCCTACGAGCAGTACTTC | CASSPTSGSMAYEQYF
TRBD2 | TRBJ2-7 | 14 | . | TRBV5-1 | TGCGCCAGCAGCCACCCTAGCGGACCCTACGAGCAGTACTTC | CASSHPSGPYEQYF
TRBD2 | TRBJ2-3 | 16 | . | TRBV4-1 | TGCGCCAGCAGCCAAGTATTTCTAGCGGGAGGTTATACGCAGTATTTT | CASSQVFLAGGYTQYF
. | TRBJ2-7 | 11 | . | TRBV4-1 | TGCGCCAGCCCGGTCAGAGACGAGCAGTACTTC | CASPVRDEQYF
. | TRBJ2-3 | 16 | . | TRBV13 | TGTGCCAGCAGCCTCAGACTAGTGCCACGCACAGATACGCAGTATTTT | CASSLRLVPRTDTQYF
. | TRBJ1-1 | 14 | . | TRBV19 | TGTGCCAGTAGTATCGGCAGCATGAACACTGAAGCTTTCTTT | CASSIGSMNTEAFF
. | TRBJ2-7 | 12 | . | TRBV5-6 | TGTGCCAGCAGCTTGTTGCAGTACGAGCAGTACTTC | CASSLLQYEQYF
. | TRBJ2-1 | 16 | . | TRBV4-3 | TGCGCCAGCAGCGACGGTATAGGGACGGAGGTCAATGAGCAGTTCTTC | CASSDGIGTEVNEQFF
. | TRBJ2-2 | 13 | . | TRBV6-1 | TGTGCCAGCAGTGAATACTCGACCGGGGAGCTGTTTTTT | CASSEYSTGELFF
. | TRBJ2-7 | 12 | . | TRBV27 | TGTGCCAGCAGTTTATTAGGGCGCGAGCAGTACTTC | CASSLLGREQYF
TRBD2 | TRBJ2-7 | 14 | . | TRBV6-6 | TGTGCCAGCAGTTCCCGGACTAGCAATTACGAGCAGTACTTC | CASSSRTSNYEQYF
. | TRBJ2-7 | 14 | . | TRBV28 | TGTGCCAGCAGTTTAGGCGGGTGGGCCTACGAGCAGTACTTC | CASSLGGWAYEQYF
. | TRBJ1-1 | 15 | . | TRBV6-5 | TGTGCCAGCAGTTACTCCCTAATAGGGAACACTGAAGCTTTCTTT | CASSYSLIGNTEAFF
. | TRBJ2-7 | 14 | few | TRBV4-1 | TGCGCCAGCAGCCAAGACAGGTTCTCCTACGAGCAGTACTTC | CASSQDRFSYEQYF
. | TRBJ1-2 | 12 | . | TRBV7-9 | TGTGCCAGCAGCTTAGGGCAGGAACGCTACACCTTC | CASSLGQERYTF
TRBD2 | TRBJ2-3 | 15 | once | TRBV5-4 | TGTGCCAGCAGCTTGAAGCGGGAGCTGGCAGATACGCAGTATTTT | CASSLKRELADTQYF
TRBD2 | TRBJ2-7 | 15 | . | TRBV7-2 | TGTGCCAGCAGCTTCACCGGACTAGCGGGCGCCGAGCAGTACTTC | CASSFTGLAGAEQYF
TRBD1 | TRBJ2-6 | 16 | . | TRBV18 | TGTGCCAGCTCACCGGGACAGGGGGCTGGGGCCAACGTCCTGACTTTC | CASSPGQGAGANVLTF
. | TRBJ2-1 | 16 | . | TRBV27 | TGTGCCAGCAGTACCAGACTAGACTATCCTCCCGATGAGCAGTTCTTC | CASSTRLDYPPDEQFF
TRBD2 | TRBJ2-3 | 16 | . | TRBV7-6 | TGTGCCAGCAGTTTTAGACCGGGACTAGCGACAGATACGCAGTATTTT | CASSFRPGLATDTQYF
TRBD2 | TRBJ2-1 | 16 | . | TRBV6-5 | TGTGCCAGCAGTTCTCCCGGGACTAGCGGGAACAATGAGCAGTTCTTC | CASSSPGTSGNNEQFF
. | TRBJ1-1 | 13 | . | TRBV30 | TGTGCCTGGAGTGCCGGGTACGACACTGAAGCTTTCTTT | CAWSAGYDTEAFF
. | TRBJ1-2 | 13 | . | TRBV7-2 | TGTGCCAGCAGCTTTGGCGGAGCCTATGGCTACACCTTC | CASSFGGAYGYTF
TRBD2 | TRBJ2-5 | 14 | . | TRBV5-1 | TGCGCCAGCAGCTTGGGAGCGGGGCAAGAGACCCAGTACTTC | CASSLGAGQETQYF
. | TRBJ2-3 | 12 | . | TRBV11-2 | TGTGCCAGCAGCTTAGAGCCAGATACGCAGTATTTT | CASSLEPDTQYF
TRBD1 | TRBJ2-7 | 14 | . | TRBV30 | TGTGCCTGGAGTCTCTCGGGACAGACCTACGAGCAGTACTTC | CAWSLSGQTYEQYF
TRBD1 | TRBJ1-2 | 15 | . | TRBV14 | TGTGCCAGCAGCCGAGATCCGGGACAGTATTATGGCTACACCTTC | CASSRDPGQYYGYTF
TRBD1 | TRBJ2-7 | 15 | . | TRBV27 | TGTGCCAGCAGTTTAGGGACAGGGGGCGGGTACGAGCAGTACTTC | CASSLGTGGGYEQYF
TRBD1 | TRBJ2-7 | 15 | once | TRBV4-3 | TGCGCCAGCAGCCAAGCTGCAGGGGGATACTACGAGCAGTACTTC | CASSQAAGGYYEQYF
TRBD1 | TRBJ2-7 | 15 | . | TRBV6-1 | TGTGCCACCCGCCGGACCGGGACAGGGATGGGGGAGCAGTACTTC | CATRRTGTGMGEQYF
TRBD1 | TRBJ2-5 | 16 | . | TRBV27 | TGTGCCAGCAGTCCGAAGACAGGGTTTTTGTACGAGACCCAGTACTTC | CASSPKTGFLYETQYF
TRBD1 | TRBJ1-4 | 15 | . | TRBV28 | TGTGCCAGCAGTCCCCGGACAGGCGGAAATGAAAAACTGTTTTTT | CASSPRTGGNEKLFF
TRBD2 | TRBJ2-2 | 19 | . | TRBV5-4 | TGTGCCAGCAGCTTTCCGGGACTAGCGGGAACGTCTAGGGCCGGGGAGCTGTTTTTT | CASSFPGLAGTSRAGELFF
. | TRBJ1-1 | 14 | . | TRBV10-1 | TGCGCCAGCAGTCCGAGGGGGTTGAACACTGAAGCTTTCTTT | CASSPRGLNTEAFF
TRBD1 | TRBJ1-1 | 14 | . | TRBV11-2 | TGTGCCAGCAGCTTAGGGACAGGGATCACTGAAGCTTTCTTT | CASSLGTGITEAFF
. | TRBJ1-2 | 14 | . | TRBV5-1 | TGCGCCAGCAGGAGTGGACTTGGTAACTATGGCTACACCTTC | CASRSGLGNYGYTF
. | TRBJ2-2 | 17 | . | TRBV7-8 | TGTGCCAGCAGTCTCAATTCGGGGGCGATGAACACCGGGGAGCTGTTTTTT | CASSLNSGAMNTGELFF
. | TRBJ2-3 | 15 | . | TRBV7-6 | TGTGCCAGCAGCTTAGGAAAGGGGGGCGTGAGGACGCAGTATTTT | CASSLGKGGVRTQYF
. | TRBJ2-1 | 12 | . | TRBV5-4 | TGTGCCAGCAGCTTGGGAGGCAATGAGCAGTTCTTC | CASSLGGNEQFF
. | TRBJ2-1 | 13 | . | TRBV7-6 | TGTGCCAGCAGCCTCGGTACAATCAATGAGCAGTTCTTC | CASSLGTINEQFF
. | TRBJ1-4 | 16 | once | TRBV27 | TGTGCCAGCAGTTTCCACCCTAGGGGCCCGAGGGAAAAACTGTTTTTT | CASSFHPRGPREKLFF
. | TRBJ2-3 | 15 | . | TRBV7-9 | TGTGCCAGCAGCTTAGCCTACGAGCGCACAGATACGCAGTATTTT | CASSLAYERTDTQYF
TRBD2 | TRBJ2-7 | 14 | once | TRBV5-1 | TGCGCCAGCAGCTTCTCGCGGGAGATGTACGAGCAGTACTTC | CASSFSREMYEQYF
. | TRBJ2-7 | 13 | . | TRBV11-3 | TGTGCCAGCAGCTTTGGACAGCTCTACGAGCAGTACTTC | CASSFGQLYEQYF
. | TRBJ2-6 | 17 | . | TRBV18 | TGTGCCAGCTCCCTTTCCGCCGTCCTCTCTGGGGCCAACGTCCTGACTTTC | CASSLSAVLSGANVLTF
. | TRBJ2-7 | 14 | . | TRBV6-1 | TGTGCCAGCAGTGAAGCTAATAGTAACTACGAGCAGTACTTC | CASSEANSNYEQYF
. | TRBJ2-4 | 14 | once | TRBV5-6 | TGTGCCAGCAGCCCCGGGTTTCCTAAAAACATTCAGTACTTC | CASSPGFPKNIQYF
. | TRBJ1-3 | 15 | . | TRBV5-4 | TGTGCCAGCAGACCAACACATAACTCTGGAAACACCATATATTTT | CASRPTHNSGNTIYF
. | TRBJ2-2 | 14 | . | TRBV25-1 | TGTGCCAGCAGTGGTAGCGGCGCCACCGGGGAGCTGTTTTTT | CASSGSGATGELFF
. | TRBJ2-7 | 13 | once | TRBV11-2 | TGTGCCAGCAGCTTAGAGCCGGCCTACGAGCAGTACTTC | CASSLEPAYEQYF
. | TRBJ2-4 | 19 | . | TRBV15 | TGTGCCACCAGCATAGCTTTTGGGACAATATCAGGGTCAAACAACATTCAGTACTTC | CATSIAFGTISGSNNIQYF
. | TRBJ1-2 | 14 | . | TRBV18 | TGTGCCAGCTCACCAACGAACGGAAACTATGGCTACACCTTC | CASSPTNGNYGYTF
TRBD2 | TRBJ2-7 | 15 | . | TRBV28 | TGTGCCAGCAGTCCATTGCGGGAGCTTGACTACGAGCAGTACTTC | CASSPLRELDYEQYF